Described below is a single T cell receptor (beta chain) sequence and its context. This clonotype was counted ten times or more. Its recognized antigen is unknown. Base qualities are not at hand, and no much larger clone is one base apart. The TCR beta CDR3 regions were amplified from RNA transcripts. For the first round of RT-PCR on the TCR CDR3, the HTBI primer set was used together with the Qiagen OneStep RT-PCR kit. The libraries were constructed in a second round of multiplex PCR and then size-selected and purified. Paired-end sequencing of the libraries was performed with 100 bp reads on an Illumina HiSeq2000. The original methods were these. SOAPnuke was used to process the raw data, removing reads that contained adapters or uncalled bases, had a mean Phred below 15, or lacked an exact match to the constant primer or identifier. High-quality paired reads were merged using COPE v1.2.5, and each unique nucleotide sequence was defined as a clonotype. MiTCR v1.1 was used to align the clonotypes against IMGT TRBV, TRBD and TRBJ reference segments. Only V-J combinations with frequency above 0.0001, covering about 99% of repertoires, were analysed. The TCS score was defined as F50 (clonal expansion) divided by E x V (chaos), with BLOSUM62-based TCRdist calculated between CDR3 peptides within each V-J. Welch's t-statistics and random forest reduced around 510 V-J features to 13, which were used in a naive Bayes classifier (R e1071). The public sequencing data were trimmed at Q25 with fastp and processed into clonotypes with MiXCR by TCRdb, which kept only in-frame beta chains. Under each unique CDR3 protein, matching rows form one entry showing the most common genes and DNA. Here the V and J calls rest on TCRdb's processing, not on the authors' analysis. The sample has hundreds of thousands of distinct CDR3 sequences on record, 14% of them singletons. The ten largest account for 9.5% to 13% of the sample.

This sample is part of a study of T cells in Graves' hyperthyroidism and ophthalmopathy (dated by TCRdb to about 2019). About the full investigation: Peripheral blood was collected at initial diagnosis, before any treatment. Prospective prediction of ophthalmopathy was tested in an independent validation cohort consisting of 18 hyperthyroidism patients and more than 15 patients who later progressed to ophthalmopathy. TCR Vbeta CDR3 sequencing of 130 to 150 peripheral blood samples (fewer than 45 ophthalmopathy, roughly 74 hyperthyroidism and approximately 17 progressor patients) is reported in the paper. The study also compared thyroid tissue and blood T-cell repertoires from 6 or 7 Graves' hyperthyroidism patients. After sampling, hyperthyroidism patients received methimazole starting at 30 mg daily, and ophthalmopathy patients received high-dose intravenous methylprednisolone. A discovery cohort of about a hundred patients, 43 with Graves' ophthalmopathy and about 58 with stable Graves' hyperthyroidism, was used to find distinguishing TCR V-J signatures. The roughly 100 discovery patients were divided at random into training and test sets in a 7:3 ratio. The paper's findings and limits, for the study overall: No statistical method was used to set the sample size in advance, and investigators knew the group allocation. Ophthalmopathy was separated from stable hyperthyroidism by a 13 V-J signature model, with 85% to 90% sensitivity and 81% to 82% specificity obtained in cross-validation and 80%/75% obtained in testing. Most expanded thyroid clonotypes (frequency above 0.001) were also found in blood, which suggests that blood repertoires may mirror thyroid immune responses. In validation, the model predicted progression to ophthalmopathy a median of roughly 6.5 months before onset, with 65% to 71% sensitivity and about 72% specificity.

Graves' hyperthyroidism was defined as stable when no progression to ophthalmopathy occurred over 18 months of follow-up. Hyperthyroidism patients were aged 18 to 65 years and newly diagnosed, with disease duration of less than 2 months. Patients with uncontrolled infections, other autoimmune diseases, pregnancy or lactation were excluded. Diagnoses were established on the basis of clinical symptoms, serum thyroxine and TRAb, thyroid ultrasound, and orbital computed tomography. PBMCs were isolated from about 9.2 ml of fresh peripheral blood by Ficoll-Paque density gradient centrifugation. Trizol reagent was used to extract total RNA, and RNA quality was then checked on an Agilent 2100 Bioanalyzer. V has 1 base trimmed and J has 7 bases trimmed; junction bases matching no gene number 17. The germline V gene yields SGHVS for CDR1 and FQNEAQ for CDR2. The CDR3, from cysteine to phenylalanine, totals 19 residues. Only the CDR3 part of the read is kept: 57 bases, read in frame from the first base.

This sequence was found in a woman between 18 and 29 years old with Graves' hyperthyroidism. The sequencing sample was made of blood. The rearranged segments are TRBV7-8 and TRBJ2-1; 9 central bases correspond to TRBD2. For the CDR3, the sequence is CASSLGGGGGSGSVNEQFF. The bases are TGTGCCAGCAGCTTAGGAGGAGGGGGGGGTAGCGGGAGTGTTAATGAGCAGTTCTTC.